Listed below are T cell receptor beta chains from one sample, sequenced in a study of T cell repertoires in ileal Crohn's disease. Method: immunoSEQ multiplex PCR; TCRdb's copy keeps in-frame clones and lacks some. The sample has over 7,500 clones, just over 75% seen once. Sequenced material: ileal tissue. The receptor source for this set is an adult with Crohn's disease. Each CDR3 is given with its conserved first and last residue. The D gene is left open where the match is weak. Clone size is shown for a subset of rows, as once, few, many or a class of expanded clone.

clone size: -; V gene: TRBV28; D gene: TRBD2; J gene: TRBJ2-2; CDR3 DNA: TGTGCCAGCAGTTTATGGACTAGCGGGAGACGTACCGGGGAGCTGTTTTTT; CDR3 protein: CASSLWTSGRRTGELFF
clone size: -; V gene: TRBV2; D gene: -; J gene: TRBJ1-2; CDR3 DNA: TGTGCCAGCAGTGAAGCGCTGACGGGTGGTAATTCCTACACCTTC; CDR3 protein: CASSEALTGGNSYTF
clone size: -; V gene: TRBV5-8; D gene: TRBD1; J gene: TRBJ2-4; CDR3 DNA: TGTGCCAGCAGCCGGCCCGGGACAGTTAACATTCAGTACTTC; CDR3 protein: CASSRPGTVNIQYF
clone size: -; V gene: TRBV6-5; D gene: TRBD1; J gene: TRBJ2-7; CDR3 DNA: TGTGCCAGCAGGAAGACAGGGATCGGTGAGCAGTACTTC; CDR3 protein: CASRKTGIGEQYF
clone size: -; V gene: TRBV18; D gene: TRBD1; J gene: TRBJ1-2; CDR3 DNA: TGTGCCAGCTCACTAACTACAGGGGTTTTAGACCTCGGTTATGATGGCTACACCTTC; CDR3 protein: CASSLTTGVLDLGYDGYTF
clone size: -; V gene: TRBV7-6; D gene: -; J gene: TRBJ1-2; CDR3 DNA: TGTGCCAGCAGCTTGTATTCGAGTGAAACTAACTATGGCTACACCTTC; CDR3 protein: CASSLYSSETNYGYTF
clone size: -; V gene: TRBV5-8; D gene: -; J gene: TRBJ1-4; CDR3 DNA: TGTGCCAGCAGCTTGGGTGGGCAGTCTAATGAAAAACTGTTTTTT; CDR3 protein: CASSLGGQSNEKLFF
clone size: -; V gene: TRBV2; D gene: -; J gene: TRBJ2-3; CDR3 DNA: TGTGCCAGCAGTTTTACAGGACCCACAGATACGCAGTATTTT; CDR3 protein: CASSFTGPTDTQYF
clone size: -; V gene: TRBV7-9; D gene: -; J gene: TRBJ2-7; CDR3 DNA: TGTGCCAGCAGCTCACTGGGAGGGGACAACGAGCAGTACTTC; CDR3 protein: CASSSLGGDNEQYF
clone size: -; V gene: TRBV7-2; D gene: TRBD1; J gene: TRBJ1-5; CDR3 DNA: TGTGCCAGCAGCTTGGCAGGGGGTGGCAATCAGCCCCAGCATTTT; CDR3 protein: CASSLAGGGNQPQHF
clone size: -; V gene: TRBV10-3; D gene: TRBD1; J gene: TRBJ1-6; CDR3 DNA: TGTGCCATCAGACAGGGGGCTTTGAATTCACCCCTCCACTTT; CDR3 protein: CAIRQGALNSPLHF
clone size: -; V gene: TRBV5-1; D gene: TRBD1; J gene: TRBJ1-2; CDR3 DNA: TGCGCCAGCAGCTTGGGAGCGACAGGGGAGGGCTACACCTTC; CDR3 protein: CASSLGATGEGYTF
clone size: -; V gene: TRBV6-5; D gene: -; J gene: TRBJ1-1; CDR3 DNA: TGTGCCAGCAGTTATACCCCCTGGGTCGGGACTGTTGAAGCTTTCTTT; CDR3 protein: CASSYTPWVGTVEAFF
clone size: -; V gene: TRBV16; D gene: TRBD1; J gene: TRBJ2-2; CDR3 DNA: TGTGCCAGCAGCCAACGGGGACAGGGGAACACCGGGGAGCTGTTTTTT; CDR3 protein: CASSQRGQGNTGELFF
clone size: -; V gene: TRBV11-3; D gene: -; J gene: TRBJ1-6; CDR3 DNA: TGTGCCAGCAGCTTAGAGGAGAATTCACCCCTCCACTTT; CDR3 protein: CASSLEENSPLHF
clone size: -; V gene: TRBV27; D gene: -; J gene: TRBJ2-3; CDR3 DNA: TGTGCCAGCAGGAGTCCAGCGGGCCACACAGATACGCAGTATTTT; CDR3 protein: CASRSPAGHTDTQYF
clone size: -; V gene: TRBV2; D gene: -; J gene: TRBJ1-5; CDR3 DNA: TGTGCCAGCAGCCAACATAGCAATCAGCCCCAGCATTTT; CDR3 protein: CASSQHSNQPQHF
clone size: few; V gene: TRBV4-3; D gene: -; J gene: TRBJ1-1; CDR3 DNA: TGCGCCAGCAGCCGGGCAGCAGGTGAAGCTTTCTTT; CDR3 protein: CASSRAAGEAFF
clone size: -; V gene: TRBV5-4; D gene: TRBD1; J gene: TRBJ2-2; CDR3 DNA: TGTGCCAGCAGAGCAAGGGGACAGGGGATCGGGGAGCTGTTTTTT; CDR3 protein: CASRARGQGIGELFF
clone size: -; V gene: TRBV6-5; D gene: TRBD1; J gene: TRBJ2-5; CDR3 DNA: TGTGCCAGCAGTACGGGACAGGGGGAGACCCAGTACTTC; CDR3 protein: CASSTGQGETQYF